The T cell receptor beta chain described here comes from a study of OX40 agonist ivuxolimab in advanced cancers. Across the study: Intravenous ivuxolimab at 0.01 to 10 mg/kg was given to patients every 2 weeks.

The repertoire was sequenced with immunoSEQ multiplex PCR; TCRdb's copy has only in-frame clones and lacks some. The data show 65,000 to 95,000 clones, with about 92% seen just once and roughly 0.2% held by the top ten. This CDR3 contains 14 residues. After removal of 8 bases from V and 5 bases from J, the junction contained 9 bases not matched to a gene. Germline loops: CDR1 MDHEN, CDR2 SYDVKM. This clone was seen only once. The sequenced sample was CD4+ or CD8+ T cells sorted from blood, obtained in a trial of the OX40 agonist ivuxolimab. V is TRBV28 and J is TRBJ2-1; TRBD1 matches 7 bases. This clonotype was sampled from an adult with an advanced solid tumor such as melanoma, head and neck, liver or kidney cancer. CDR3 in DNA: TGTGCCAGCTCGGCCCCCGACAGGGACAATGAGCAGTTCTTC. Translating gives CASSAPDRDNEQFF.